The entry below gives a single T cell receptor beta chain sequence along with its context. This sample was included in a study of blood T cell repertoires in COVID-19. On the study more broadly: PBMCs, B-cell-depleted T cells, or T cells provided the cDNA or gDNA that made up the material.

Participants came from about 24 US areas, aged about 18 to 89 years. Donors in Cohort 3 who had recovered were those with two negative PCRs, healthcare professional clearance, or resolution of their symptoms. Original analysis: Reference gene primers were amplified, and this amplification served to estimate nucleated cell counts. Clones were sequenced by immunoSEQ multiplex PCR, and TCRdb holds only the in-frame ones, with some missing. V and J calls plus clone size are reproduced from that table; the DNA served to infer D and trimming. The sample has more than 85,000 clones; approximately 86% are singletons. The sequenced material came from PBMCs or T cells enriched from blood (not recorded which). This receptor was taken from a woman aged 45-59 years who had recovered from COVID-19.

The CDR3 nucleotides are TGTGCCAGCAGGACAAGCTCTGGAAACACCATATATTTT. As protein: CASRTSSGNTIYF. This rearrangement joins TRBV14 to TRBJ1-3; the D is unclear. V shed 6 bases and J shed 0 bases, with 6 bases lying between them. This CDR3 comprises 13 residues. CDR1 is SGHDN and CDR2 is FVKESK in the germline V gene.